This T cell receptor beta chain comes out of a study of T cell repertoires in ileal Crohn's disease. About the research overall: At postoperative colonoscopy, neoterminal ileum biopsies were taken as M6. Study-level results: Compared with non-smokers, active smokers at surgery showed more clonal expansions.

As to time point: neoterminal ileum biopsy at postoperative endoscopy, about 6 months after surgery. Eligibility required adulthood, ileal or ileocolonic Crohn's disease and indicated ileocolonic resection. Profiled with immunoSEQ multiplex PCR; TCRdb holds only in-frame clones, not every one. The sample yields over 4,500 clones, roughly 82% seen once. With regard to this clone: Its antigen is not identified.

The CDR3 contains 14 residues. Germline CDR1 SGHAT, CDR2 FQNNGV. With 4 bases removed from V and 1 base from J, the gap between germline ends came to 8 bases. The material sequenced was ileal tissue. The chain has TRBV11-2 and TRBJ2-1, with D unresolved. This TCR was recovered from an adult with Crohn's disease. The CDR3 spells CASSSSGSYNEQFF. DNA of the CDR3: TGTGCCAGCAGCTCTAGTGGGTCCTACAATGAGCAGTTCTTC.